Listed below are T cell receptor beta chains from one sample, sequenced in a study of human T cells and chemical hapten exposure. MiXCR, run by TCRdb on the RACE reads, gives a single entry per CDR3 protein. Here the sample spans 52,000 or so distinct CDR3 sequences, roughly 10% being singletons. The starting material was whole blood, obtained in connection with sensitization to the hapten diphenylcyclopropenone (DPC). Every receptor here comes from a man aged 35 to 55 with alopecia areata. Some clones in this sample may be carry-over from other donors' samples. The CDR3 runs from the conserved cysteine through the conserved F or W. The order of the fields is V gene, clone size, D gene, J gene, CDR3 protein, CDR3 DNA. D genes are given only for firm matches. Clone size appears in some rows only: once, few, many, or a class for an expanded clone.

v_gene: TRBV7-9; abundance: many; d_gene: TRBD2; j_gene: TRBJ2-3; CDR3aa: CASSPPLLAGATAQYF; CDR3nt: TGTGCCAGCAGCCCCCCGTTACTAGCGGGAGCGACGGCGCAGTATTTT
v_gene: TRBV12-3/TRBV12-4; abundance: -; d_gene: -; j_gene: TRBJ1-1; CDR3aa: CASSFLGEAFF; CDR3nt: TGTGCCAGCAGTTTTCTGGGAGAAGCTTTCTTT
v_gene: TRBV28; abundance: many; d_gene: TRBD1; j_gene: TRBJ1-4; CDR3aa: CASSGDSPGANEKLFF; CDR3nt: TGTGCCAGCAGTGGGGACAGCCCTGGGGCGAATGAAAAACTGTTTTTT
v_gene: TRBV28; abundance: many; d_gene: -; j_gene: TRBJ1-5; CDR3aa: CASSLSKVGNQPQHF; CDR3nt: TGTGCCAGCAGTTTAAGTAAAGTAGGAAATCAGCCCCAGCATTTT
v_gene: TRBV6-5; abundance: many; d_gene: -; j_gene: TRBJ2-1; CDR3aa: CASSYGGNEQFF; CDR3nt: TGTGCCAGCAGTTATGGGGGCAATGAGCAGTTCTTC
v_gene: TRBV20-1; abundance: -; d_gene: -; j_gene: TRBJ2-1; CDR3aa: CSARRGAQKGGFF; CDR3nt: TGCAGTGCTAGGAGAGGGGCTCAGAAAGGGGGGTTCTTC
v_gene: TRBV7-2; abundance: many; d_gene: -; j_gene: TRBJ2-7; CDR3aa: CASSFTSTTYEQYF; CDR3nt: TGTGCCAGCAGCTTTACGTCCACAACCTACGAGCAGTACTTC
v_gene: TRBV5-1; abundance: few; d_gene: -; j_gene: TRBJ2-1; CDR3aa: CASRSGTAGNEQFF; CDR3nt: TGCGCCAGCAGATCCGGGACGGCCGGGAATGAGCAGTTCTTC
v_gene: TRBV11-2; abundance: many; d_gene: -; j_gene: TRBJ2-1; CDR3aa: CASSTLAGSYNEQFF; CDR3nt: TGTGCCAGCAGCACACTAGCCGGGTCCTACAATGAGCAGTTCTTC
v_gene: TRBV4-2; abundance: many; d_gene: -; j_gene: TRBJ1-6; CDR3aa: CASSQALESPLHF; CDR3nt: TGTGCCAGCAGCCAGGCCCTGGAGTCACCCCTCCACTTT
v_gene: TRBV28; abundance: -; d_gene: -; j_gene: TRBJ1-3; CDR3aa: CASRIVGNTIYF; CDR3nt: TGTGCCAGCAGGATTGTTGGAAACACCATATATTTT
v_gene: TRBV13; abundance: few; d_gene: TRBD2; j_gene: TRBJ2-5; CDR3aa: CASSLRLAEETQYF; CDR3nt: TGTGCCAGCAGCTTACGACTAGCGGAAGAGACCCAGTACTTC
v_gene: TRBV15; abundance: -; d_gene: -; j_gene: TRBJ2-5; CDR3aa: CATSRAVQETQYF; CDR3nt: TGTGCCACCAGCAGGGCAGTGCAAGAGACCCAGTACTTC
v_gene: TRBV5-4; abundance: -; d_gene: TRBD2; j_gene: TRBJ2-7; CDR3aa: CASSRRESENEQYF; CDR3nt: TGTGCCAGCAGCCGGCGGGAGTCGGAGAACGAGCAGTACTTC
v_gene: TRBV7-9; abundance: many; d_gene: TRBD2; j_gene: TRBJ2-5; CDR3aa: CASSSLAGVETQYF; CDR3nt: TGTGCCAGCAGCTCACTAGCGGGAGTGGAGACCCAGTACTTC
v_gene: TRBV11-1; abundance: few; d_gene: -; j_gene: TRBJ2-7; CDR3aa: CASSPGPTYEQYF; CDR3nt: TGTGCCAGCAGCCCCGGGCCCACCTACGAGCAGTACTTC
v_gene: TRBV20-1; abundance: many; d_gene: TRBD2; j_gene: TRBJ2-7; CDR3aa: CSARAAGNYEQYF; CDR3nt: TGCAGTGCTAGAGCAGCGGGAAACTACGAGCAGTACTTC
v_gene: TRBV6-4; abundance: many; d_gene: -; j_gene: TRBJ2-6; CDR3aa: CASSDSGANVLTF; CDR3nt: TGTGCCAGCAGTGACTCTGGGGCCAACGTCCTGACTTTC
v_gene: TRBV11-2; abundance: -; d_gene: TRBD1; j_gene: TRBJ1-6; CDR3aa: CASSLTGGESSPLHF; CDR3nt: TGTGCCAGCAGCTTAACAGGGGGGGAGAGTTCACCCCTCCACTTT
v_gene: TRBV29-1; abundance: few; d_gene: -; j_gene: TRBJ2-5; CDR3aa: CGVEVGKTQYF; CDR3nt: TGCGGAGTAGAAGTGGGGAAGACCCAGTACTTC
v_gene: TRBV6-6; abundance: -; d_gene: -; j_gene: TRBJ2-7; CDR3aa: CASQTGGAYEQYF; CDR3nt: TGTGCCAGCCAAACAGGGGGGGCCTACGAGCAGTACTTC
v_gene: TRBV7-9; abundance: -; d_gene: -; j_gene: TRBJ1-5; CDR3aa: CASSLGGTNQPQHF; CDR3nt: TGTGCCAGCAGCTTAGGCGGGACCAATCAGCCCCAGCATTTT
v_gene: TRBV20-1; abundance: once; d_gene: TRBD2; j_gene: TRBJ2-1; CDR3aa: CSARLAGGLLGYEQFF; CDR3nt: TGCAGTGCTAGGCTAGCGGGAGGACTCCTAGGGTATGAGCAGTTCTTC
v_gene: TRBV21-1; abundance: many; d_gene: -; j_gene: TRBJ2-7; CDR3aa: CASSKDGRTYEQYF; CDR3nt: TGTGCCAGCAGCAAAGATGGCAGAACCTACGAGCAGTACTTC
v_gene: TRBV15; abundance: few; d_gene: -; j_gene: TRBJ2-3; CDR3aa: CATSRGSGTSTDTQYF; CDR3nt: TGTGCCACCAGCAGAGGCAGCGGAACTAGCACAGATACGCAGTATTTT
v_gene: TRBV29-1; abundance: many; d_gene: -; j_gene: TRBJ2-3; CDR3aa: CSVEDPDSLSTDTQYF; CDR3nt: TGCAGCGTTGAAGATCCGGACAGCCTTAGCACAGATACGCAGTATTTT
v_gene: TRBV7-9; abundance: few; d_gene: TRBD1; j_gene: TRBJ2-4; CDR3aa: CASSKQKFRDRGQLAKNIQYF; CDR3nt: TGTGCCAGCAGCAAACAAAAATTCCGGGACAGGGGGCAACTAGCCAAAAACATTCAGTACTTC